This T cell receptor (beta chain) was found in a study of shared clonotypes between healthy human individuals. This table comes from immunoSEQ multiplex PCR, and its TCRdb copy is limited to in-frame clones, with some not included. The profile shows some 1.5 million clones, approximately 98% of them singletons. The germline V gene encodes CDR1 MRHNA and CDR2 SNTAGT. The CDR3 contains 17 residues. Trimming at V came to 0 bases and at J to 4 bases, leaving 5 bases not matched to a gene. General study results and limits: Clonotype sharing across a few donors was observed for 5% to 6.5% of naive CD4 clonotypes.

Details on this clone: What it recognizes is unknown.

The TCR sequence derives from a young man in good health. The source material was naive CD4+ T cells sorted from blood. Subset of the sample: CD45RA+ positively selected. The genes are TRBV6-4 and TRBJ2-1, with 11 positions matching TRBD2. CDR3 DNA: TGTGCCAGCAGTGACTCCCCTCGACTAGCGGGGTACAATGAGCAGTTCTTC. Its protein is CASSDSPRLAGYNEQFF.